This T cell receptor (beta chain) was observed in a study of CD8+ T cells in alopecia areata. Study summary: Each of the treated patients was given oral tofacitinib, 5 to 10 mg twice daily, for moderate-to-severe alopecia areata. Whole-study findings and limits: With patients, TCR sharing proved less clear than in mice, a difference possibly related to HLA. Normal scalp showed lower clonality than lesional scalp, especially alopecia totalis/universalis.

As regards this clone: Its specificity is not known.

Researchers gathered lesional scalp punch biopsies and peripheral blood from patients with alopecia areata. V was trimmed by 4 bases and J by 5 bases, leaving 9 bases between them. The length of the CDR3 is 12 residues. The germline gives CDR1 LNHDA, CDR2 SQIVND (reference sequence). It was cDNA, reverse transcribed from extracted RNA, that served as the sequencing template. The method was immunoSEQ multiplex PCR; TCRdb's version includes in-frame clones alone and lacks a portion of them. This table has thousands of clones, around 74% appearing once. The TCR sequence derives from a human donor with alopecia areata. This sequence joins TRBV19 and TRBJ2-7; D might be TRBD2 (6 bases). The specimen was skin, collected at week 0. CDR3 in amino acids: CASSSGANEQYF. The CDR3 DNA follows: TGTGCCAGTAGTAGCGGGGCCAACGAGCAGTACTTC.